This TCR beta chain stems from a study of molecular identifiers for immune sequencing clone quantification (dated by TCRdb to the late 2010s). About the full investigation: For a replicate experiment, the RNA from either approximately 20,000 or 100,000 naive CD8 T cells was divided into five aliquots, and four of those aliquots went on to sequencing. This methods study benchmarked molecular-identifier clustering-based TCR repertoire sequencing (MIDCIRS) and TCR RNA copy counting, using CD8 T cells to do so.

A note on this clonotype: The antigen it recognizes is unknown. The sample holds no much larger clone one base away, and base qualities are not on file.

Libraries of naive CD8 T cells were built from anywhere between about 18,000 and 1,000,000 sorted cells, with 10%, 30% or 50% of the purified RNA used. Naive CD8 T cells were FACS-sorted as CD8+CD4-CCR7+CD45RA+ on a BD FACSAria II into RLT Plus buffer. Detection sensitivity was tested by spiking Jurkat RNA equal to some 10 TCR copies' worth into samples containing roughly 19,000-1,100,000 naive CD8 T cells. CD8 T cells were enriched with RosetteSep CD8+ T Cell Enrichment Cocktail and Ficoll-Paque, followed by ACK red cell lysis. On the study overall, not on this receptor specifically: The naive libraries included spiked-in Jurkat TCR RNA (fewer than eleven copies' worth), and this RNA is not part of the donor repertoire. When barcode sub-clustering was not used, chimeric consensus sequences inflated TCR diversity, with chimeras reaching as high as 47%. In CMV-specific effector cells, over 99% of molecules were held by clones above 20 RNA copies, whereas under 1% of molecules were held by such clones in naive cells. Spiked-in Jurkat TCR RNA equal to a single cell's worth was reported to be detectable even within one million naive CD8 T cells. Modeling indicated approximately 3.2 TCR RNA copies recovered per cell, compared with about 10 by digital PCR, which implies a capture efficiency of around 30%. Highly expanded clone sizes could be underestimated if identical TCR molecules share a barcode.

Library generation was performed with PCR. Instrument on record: Illumina HiSeq 4000. Preparation of bulk TCR libraries followed a previously described approach, with the TCR primers listed in Table S5. The Qiagen AllPrep DNA/RNA kit was used to purify total RNA. Before any analysis, reads coming from multiple sequencing runs of the same library were combined into one pool. Concerning the study's data processing: Reads were retained only if an exact TCR constant sequence was present, and the retained reads were trimmed to 150 nt and grouped according to their 12-nt molecular barcodes. Reads in each barcode group were sub-clustered using a 15% Levenshtein threshold, and a quality-weighted consensus sequence was built for each RNA molecule. Non-functional sequences were discarded, and so were lower-count sequences lying one edit away from another sequence. Barcode sub-clusters with fewer than 20% of the maximum read count were removed, based on fitting two negative binomial distributions. TCRdb itself trimmed the public reads at Q25 with fastp, ran MiXCR and retained productive beta chains. Identical CDR3 proteins give one entry, which carries the most common genes and DNA. The V and J calls come from TCRdb's annotation, not from the publication. The sample table lists some 320,000 distinct CDR3 sequences, about 22% of them with a count of one. Approximately 0.85% of the sample is held by the ten biggest clonotypes.

This TCR was recovered from a human donor in good health. Some libraries in this study had Jurkat cell RNA spiked in. Sequencing input: naive CD8+ T cells from blood, with Jurkat cell RNA spiked in. In light of the paper, this sample's cell subset or site label describes: FACS-sorted CD8+CD4-CCR7+CD45RA+ naive T cells.

The CDR3 protein: CASFIRTAWEQYF. The nucleotide sequence reads as follows: TGTGCCAGTTTTATTCGGACAGCCTGGGAGCAGTACTTC. Recombination joined TRBV12-3 or TRBV12-4 with TRBJ2-7; TRBD1 could be the D gene, as 6 bases match. Reading from cysteine to phenylalanine, the CDR3 counts 13 amino acids. Solely the CDR3 DNA is kept, with 39 bases framed from the first base. The V and J ends are trimmed by 9 bases and 7 bases, leaving 19 bases between them.